This TCR beta chain was sequenced in a study of regulatory T cells in long-lasting Graves disease (dated by TCRdb to about 2021). A note on the overall study: Antithyroid drugs had been taken for less than 3 months by newly diagnosed Graves' disease patients. The study was conducted in China and was registered as a clinical trial. Peripheral blood TCR sequencing and RNA sequencing compared persistent Graves' disease patients with newly diagnosed Graves' disease patients. A total of about 33 samples underwent TCR sequencing, from about 13 patients with persistent Graves' disease and approximately 20 patients with newly diagnosed Graves' disease. The study at large found these results: Persistent Graves' disease patients showed lower TCR Shannon entropy and fewer highly expanded clones than newly diagnosed patients, suggesting clonal expansion. The small sample size was acknowledged by the authors as a limitation that may reduce accuracy. A larger number of public clonotypes was shared among persistent patients (approximately 2,600) than among newly diagnosed patients (more than 850). Persistent disease showed preferential use of TRBV28, TRBJ1-2 and TRBJ2-5, whereas newly diagnosed disease favored TRBV20-1 and TRBJ2-1. Sequencing and analysis were limited to the TCR beta chain. The study examined only peripheral blood because the primary lesion, thyroid tissue, could not be accessed.

For this clonotype: The specificity of this receptor is unknown. A far larger clone differs by one base, so this is likely a read error.

Library method: multiplex PCR. TCRdb lists the instrument as Illumina HiSeq 4000. iRepertoire HTBI primers and Arm-PCR amplification of CDR3 regions were used to construct TCR beta libraries. Before sequencing, the PCR products went through gel purification. On the study's bioinformatics: Across samples, 55 to 80 TRBV and 13 to 15 TRBJ segments were identified and used for gene usage analysis of CDR3 amino acid clonotypes. Filtered high-quality paired reads were merged into contigs using COPE and FqMerger. BLAST was used to align contigs to IMGT TRBV, TRBD and TRBJ reference genes, and CDR3 was defined according to IMGT. Highly expanded clones were defined as clonotypes with a frequency above 0.1%. Repertoire diversity was measured by Shannon entropy, and V-J evenness by the Gini coefficient. A clonotype found in more than one individual was treated as public. Using fastp trimming at Q25 and MiXCR clonotype assembly, TCRdb reanalyzed the public sequencing data and kept in-frame beta chains. All rows with the same CDR3 protein become a single entry with the most common DNA and genes. TCRdb, not the original authors, processed these V and J calls. This sample is represented by about 370,000 distinct CDR3 sequences; about a sixth of them were singletons. Of the sample, approximately 21% falls within the top ten clones.

Measured from the cysteine to the phenylalanine, the CDR3 is 12 residues long. Kept here is only the CDR3 DNA, which spans 36 bases and is read in frame from base 1. The germline V gene supplies CDR1 SGHTA and CDR2 FQGNSA. Taken with the paper, the label for time point translates to: newly diagnosed GD, antithyroid drugs for less than 3 months. For both TCR sequencing and RNA sequencing, RNA was extracted from PBMCs in TRIzol. Graves' disease was diagnosed according to American Thyroid Association guidelines. The patients came from an endocrinology department in Xi'an, China. From each patient, approximately 10 milliliters of peripheral blood was collected into an EDTA anticoagulant tube. PBMCs were isolated by Ficoll Paque Plus density gradient separation without further T cell sorting. An Agilent 2100 Bioanalyzer and agarose gel were used to check RNA quality, and a NanoDrop 2000 was used to measure RNA concentration.

The chain was built from TRBV7-2 and TRBJ2-1; TRBD2 is a possible D gene, resting on 5 matching bases. The J call may be mistaken, given a closer DNA end match to TRBJ2-3. This sample comprised peripheral blood mononuclear cells (PBMCs), obtained at new diagnosis, from a patient treated with antithyroid drugs. The origin of this receptor is a female donor with Graves disease. The nucleotide sequence reads TGTGCCAGCAGCGAGTCGAGGGTTACGCAGTATTTT. This is translated as CASSESRVTQYF.